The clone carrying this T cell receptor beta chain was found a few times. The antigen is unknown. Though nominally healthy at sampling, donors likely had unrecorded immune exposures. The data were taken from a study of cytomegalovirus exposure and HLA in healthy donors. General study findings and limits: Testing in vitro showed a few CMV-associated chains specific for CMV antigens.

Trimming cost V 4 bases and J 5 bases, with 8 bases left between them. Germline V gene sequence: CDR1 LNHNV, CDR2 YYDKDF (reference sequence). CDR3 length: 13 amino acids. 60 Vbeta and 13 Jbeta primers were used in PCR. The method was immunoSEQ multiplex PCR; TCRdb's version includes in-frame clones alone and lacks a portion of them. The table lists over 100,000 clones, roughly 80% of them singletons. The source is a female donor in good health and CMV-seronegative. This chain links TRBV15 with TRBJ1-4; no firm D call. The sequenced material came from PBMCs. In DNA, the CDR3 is TGTGCCACCAGCAAAGGGAGAAATGAAAAACTGTTTTTT. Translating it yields CATSKGRNEKLFF.